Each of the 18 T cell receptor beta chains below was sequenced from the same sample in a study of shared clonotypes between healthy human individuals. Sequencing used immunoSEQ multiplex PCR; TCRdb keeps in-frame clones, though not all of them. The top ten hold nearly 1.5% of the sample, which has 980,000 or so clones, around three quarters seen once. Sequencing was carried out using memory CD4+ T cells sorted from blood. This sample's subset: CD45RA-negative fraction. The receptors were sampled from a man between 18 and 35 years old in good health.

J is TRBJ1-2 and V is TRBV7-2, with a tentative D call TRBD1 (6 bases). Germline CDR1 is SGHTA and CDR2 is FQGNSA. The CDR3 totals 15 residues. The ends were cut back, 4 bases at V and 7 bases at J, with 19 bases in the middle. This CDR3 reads CASSSTGQSSFGYTF. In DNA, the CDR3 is TGTGCCAGCAGCTCAACAGGACAGTCATCCTTTGGCTACACCTTC. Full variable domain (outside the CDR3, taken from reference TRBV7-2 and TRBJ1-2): GAGVSQSPSNKVTEKGKDVELRCDPISGHTALYWYRQSLGQGLEFLIYFQGNSAPDKSGLPSDRFSAERTGGSVSTLTIQRTQQEDSAVYLCASSSTGQSSFGYTFGSGTRLTVV.

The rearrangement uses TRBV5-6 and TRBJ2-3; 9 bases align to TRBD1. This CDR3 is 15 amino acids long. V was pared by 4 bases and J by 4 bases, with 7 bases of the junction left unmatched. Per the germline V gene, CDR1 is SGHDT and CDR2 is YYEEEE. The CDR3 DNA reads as TGTGCCAGCAGCCTCACAGGACAGGGGCCAGATACGCAGTATTTT. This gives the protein CASSLTGQGPDTQYF.

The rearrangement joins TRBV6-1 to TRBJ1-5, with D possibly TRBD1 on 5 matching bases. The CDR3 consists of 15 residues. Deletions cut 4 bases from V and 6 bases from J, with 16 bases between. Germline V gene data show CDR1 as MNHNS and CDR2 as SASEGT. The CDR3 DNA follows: TGTGCCAGCAGTGGCGGGACGGGGGGAACTCAGCCCCAGCATTTT. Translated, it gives CASSGGTGGTQPQHF.

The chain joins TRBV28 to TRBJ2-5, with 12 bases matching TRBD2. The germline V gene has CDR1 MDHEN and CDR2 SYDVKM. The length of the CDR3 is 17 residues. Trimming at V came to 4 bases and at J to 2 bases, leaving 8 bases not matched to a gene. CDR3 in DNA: TGTGCCAGCAGTTCCCCGACTAGCGGGAGTAAACAAGAGACCCAGTACTTC. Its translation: CASSSPTSGSKQETQYF.

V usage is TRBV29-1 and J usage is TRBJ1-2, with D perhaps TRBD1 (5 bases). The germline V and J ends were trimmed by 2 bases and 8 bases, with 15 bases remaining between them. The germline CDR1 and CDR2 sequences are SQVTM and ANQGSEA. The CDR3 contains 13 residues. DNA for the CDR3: TGCAGCGTTGAACCCCCCAGGGAGCTCGGCTACACCTTC. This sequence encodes CSVEPPRELGYTF.

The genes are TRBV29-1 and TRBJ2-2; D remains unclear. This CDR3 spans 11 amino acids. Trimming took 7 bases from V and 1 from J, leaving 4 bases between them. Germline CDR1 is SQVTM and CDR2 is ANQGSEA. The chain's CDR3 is CSGKNTGELFF. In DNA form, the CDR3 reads TGCAGCGGGAAGAACACCGGGGAGCTGTTTTTT.

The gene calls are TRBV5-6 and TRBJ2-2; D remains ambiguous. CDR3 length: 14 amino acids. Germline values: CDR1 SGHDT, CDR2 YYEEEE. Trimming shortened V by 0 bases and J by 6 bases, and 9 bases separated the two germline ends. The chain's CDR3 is CASSLVYLAGELFF. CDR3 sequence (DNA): TGTGCCAGCAGCTTGGTTTATTTGGCCGGGGAGCTGTTTTTT.

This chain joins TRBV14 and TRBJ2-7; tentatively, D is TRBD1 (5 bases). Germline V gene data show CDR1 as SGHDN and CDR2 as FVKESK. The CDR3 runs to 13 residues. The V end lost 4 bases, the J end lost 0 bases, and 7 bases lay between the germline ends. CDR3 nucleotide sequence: TGTGCCAGCAGCCTTGGACACTCCTACGAGCAGTACTTC. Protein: CASSLGHSYEQYF.

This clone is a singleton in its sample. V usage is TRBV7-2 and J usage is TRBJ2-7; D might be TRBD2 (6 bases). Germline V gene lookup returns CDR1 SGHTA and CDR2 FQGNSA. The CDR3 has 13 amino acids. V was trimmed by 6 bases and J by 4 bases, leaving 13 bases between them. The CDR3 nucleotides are TGTGCCAGCAGTCCCCACGCGGGGTACGAGCAGTACTTC. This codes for CASSPHAGYEQYF. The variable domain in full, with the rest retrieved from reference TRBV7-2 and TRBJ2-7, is GAGVSQSPSNKVTEKGKDVELRCDPISGHTALYWYRQSLGQGLEFLIYFQGNSAPDKSGLPSDRFSAERTGGSVSTLTIQRTQQEDSAVYLCASSPHAGYEQYFGPGTRLTVT.

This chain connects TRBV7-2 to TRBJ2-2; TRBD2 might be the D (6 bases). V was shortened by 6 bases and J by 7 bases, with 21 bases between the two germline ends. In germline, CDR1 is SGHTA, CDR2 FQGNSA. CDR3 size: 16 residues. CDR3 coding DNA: TGTGCCAGCAGAAAAGGCACTAGCCTGTTAGGCGGGGAGCTGTTTTTT. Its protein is CASRKGTSLLGGELFF.

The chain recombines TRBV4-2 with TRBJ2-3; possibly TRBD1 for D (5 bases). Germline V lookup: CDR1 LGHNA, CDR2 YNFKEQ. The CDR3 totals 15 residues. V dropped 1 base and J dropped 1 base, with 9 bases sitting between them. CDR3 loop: CASSQVEGGTDTQYF. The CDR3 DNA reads TGTGCCAGCAGCCAAGTGGAAGGGGGCACAGATACGCAGTATTTT.

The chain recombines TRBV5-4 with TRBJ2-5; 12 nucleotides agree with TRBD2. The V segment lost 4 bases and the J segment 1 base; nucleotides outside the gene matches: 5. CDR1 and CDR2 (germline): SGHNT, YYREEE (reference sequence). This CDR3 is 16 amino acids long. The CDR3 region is CASSQGLAGLQETQYF. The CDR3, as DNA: TGTGCCAGCAGCCAGGGACTAGCGGGTCTCCAAGAGACCCAGTACTTC.

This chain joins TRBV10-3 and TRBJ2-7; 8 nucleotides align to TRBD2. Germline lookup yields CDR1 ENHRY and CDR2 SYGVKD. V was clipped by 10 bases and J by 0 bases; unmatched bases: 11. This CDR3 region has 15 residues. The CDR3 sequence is CATRAGGLVSYEQYF. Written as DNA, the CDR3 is TGTGCCACAAGGGCGGGGGGACTTGTCTCCTACGAGCAGTACTTC.

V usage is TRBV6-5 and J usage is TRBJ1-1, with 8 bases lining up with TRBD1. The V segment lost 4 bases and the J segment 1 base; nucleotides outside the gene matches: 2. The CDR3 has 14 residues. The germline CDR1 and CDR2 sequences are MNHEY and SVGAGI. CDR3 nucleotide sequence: TGTGCCAGCAGTTCGGACAGGGAGAACACTGAAGCTTTCTTT. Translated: CASSSDRENTEAFF.

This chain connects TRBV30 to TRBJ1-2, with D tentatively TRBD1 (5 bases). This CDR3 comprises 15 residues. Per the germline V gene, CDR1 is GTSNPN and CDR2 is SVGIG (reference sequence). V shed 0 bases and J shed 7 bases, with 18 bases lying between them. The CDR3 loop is CAWSVRREAVGGYTF. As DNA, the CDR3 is TGTGCCTGGAGTGTACGCAGGGAAGCGGTTGGTGGCTACACCTTC.

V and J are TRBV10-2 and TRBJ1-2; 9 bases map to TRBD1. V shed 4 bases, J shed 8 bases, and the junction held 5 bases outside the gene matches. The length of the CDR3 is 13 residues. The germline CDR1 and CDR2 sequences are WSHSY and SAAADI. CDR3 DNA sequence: TGCGCCAGCAGTGGTGGACAGGGGCAGGGCTACACCTTC. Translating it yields CASSGGQGQGYTF.

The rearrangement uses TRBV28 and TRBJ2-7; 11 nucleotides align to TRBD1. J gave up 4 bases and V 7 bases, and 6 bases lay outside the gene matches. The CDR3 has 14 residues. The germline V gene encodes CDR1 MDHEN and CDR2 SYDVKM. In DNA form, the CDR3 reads TGTGCCAGCACTGGGACAGGGGGTAATTACGAGCAGTACTTC. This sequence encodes CASTGTGGNYEQYF. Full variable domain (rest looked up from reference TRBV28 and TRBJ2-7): DVKVTQSSRYLVKRTGEKVFLECVQDMDHENMFWYRQDPGLGLRLIYFSYDVKMKEKGDIPEGYSVSREKKERFSLILESASTNQTSMYLCASTGTGGNYEQYFGPGTRLTVT.

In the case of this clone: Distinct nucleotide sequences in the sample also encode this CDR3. The CDR3 bases are TGTGCCAGCTCACCTGACAGAAGGGGTTATGGCTACACCTTC. This codes for CASSPDRRGYGYTF. The chain couples TRBV18 to TRBJ1-2, with TRBD1 as a possible D gene (5 bases). Germline assignment: CDR1 KGHSH and CDR2 LQKENI. CDR3 length: 14 amino acids. Trimming took off 3 bases at V and 5 bases at J, with 13 bases between the two ends.